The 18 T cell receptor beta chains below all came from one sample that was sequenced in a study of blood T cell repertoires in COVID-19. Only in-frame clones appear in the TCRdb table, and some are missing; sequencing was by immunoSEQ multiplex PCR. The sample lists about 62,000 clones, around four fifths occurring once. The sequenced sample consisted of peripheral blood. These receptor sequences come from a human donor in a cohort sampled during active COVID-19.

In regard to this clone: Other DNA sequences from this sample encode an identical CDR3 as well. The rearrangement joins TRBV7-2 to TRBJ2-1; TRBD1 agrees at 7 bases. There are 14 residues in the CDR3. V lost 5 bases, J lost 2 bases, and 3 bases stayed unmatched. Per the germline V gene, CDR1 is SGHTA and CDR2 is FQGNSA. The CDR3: CASSLTGTYNEQFF. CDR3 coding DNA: TGTGCCAGCAGCCTGACAGGGACCTACAATGAGCAGTTCTTC.

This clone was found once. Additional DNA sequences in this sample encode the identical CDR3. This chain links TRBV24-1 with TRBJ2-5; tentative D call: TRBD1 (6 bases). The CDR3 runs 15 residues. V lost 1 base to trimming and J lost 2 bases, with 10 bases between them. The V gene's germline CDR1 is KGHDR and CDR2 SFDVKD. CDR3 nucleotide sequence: TGTGCCACCAGTGATTTTTCACAGGGACAAGAGACCCAGTACTTC. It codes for CATSDFSQGQETQYF.

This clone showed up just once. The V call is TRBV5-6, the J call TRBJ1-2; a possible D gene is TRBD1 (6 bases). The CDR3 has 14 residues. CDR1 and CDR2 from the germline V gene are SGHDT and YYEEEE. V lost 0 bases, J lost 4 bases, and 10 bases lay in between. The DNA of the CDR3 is TGTGCCAGCAGCTTGGGTCGGACAGCCTATGGCTACACCTTC. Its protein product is CASSLGRTAYGYTF.

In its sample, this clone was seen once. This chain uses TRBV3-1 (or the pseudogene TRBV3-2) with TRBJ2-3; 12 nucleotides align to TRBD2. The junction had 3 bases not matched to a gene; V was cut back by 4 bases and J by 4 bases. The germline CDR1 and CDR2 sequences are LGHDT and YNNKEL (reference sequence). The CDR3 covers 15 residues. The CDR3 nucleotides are TGTGCCAGCAGCCGACTAGCGGGGGTTTCAGATACGCAGTATTTT. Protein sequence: CASSRLAGVSDTQYF.

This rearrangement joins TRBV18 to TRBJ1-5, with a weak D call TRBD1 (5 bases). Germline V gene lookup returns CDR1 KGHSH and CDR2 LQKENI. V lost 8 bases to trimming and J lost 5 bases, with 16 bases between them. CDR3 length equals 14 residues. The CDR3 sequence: CASAGLAGDQPQHF. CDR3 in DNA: TGTGCCAGCGCCGGCCTGGCGGGGGATCAGCCCCAGCATTTT.

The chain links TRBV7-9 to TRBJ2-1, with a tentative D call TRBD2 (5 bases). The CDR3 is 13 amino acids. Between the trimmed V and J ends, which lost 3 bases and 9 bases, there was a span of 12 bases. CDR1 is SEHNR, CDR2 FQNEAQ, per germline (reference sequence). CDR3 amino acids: CASSFPSMGEQFF. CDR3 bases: TGTGCCAGCAGCTTCCCTAGCATGGGTGAGCAGTTCTTC.

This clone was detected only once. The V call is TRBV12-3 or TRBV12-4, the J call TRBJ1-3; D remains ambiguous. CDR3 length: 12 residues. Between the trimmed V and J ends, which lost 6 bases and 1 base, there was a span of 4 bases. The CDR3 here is CASSQSGNTIYF. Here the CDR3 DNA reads TGTGCCAGCAGCCAATCTGGAAACACCATATATTTT.

Here the CDR3 reads CASSPRRGRPIGELFF. The CDR3 nucleotides are TGTGCCAGCAGTCCGCGAAGGGGGCGGCCTATCGGGGAGCTGTTTTTT. The chain joins TRBV6-2 or TRBV6-3 to TRBJ2-2, with TRBD1 identical over 7 bases. The length of the CDR3 is 16 residues. From germline, CDR1 is MNHEY and CDR2 SVGEGT. V shed 5 bases and J 7 bases; nucleotides not matched to a gene: 13.

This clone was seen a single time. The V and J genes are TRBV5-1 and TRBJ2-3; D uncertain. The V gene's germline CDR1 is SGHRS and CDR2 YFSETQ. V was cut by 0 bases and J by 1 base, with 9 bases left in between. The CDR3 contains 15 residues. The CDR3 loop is CASSLGVVGTDTQYF. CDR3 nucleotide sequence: TGCGCCAGCAGCTTGGGAGTAGTCGGCACAGATACGCAGTATTTT.

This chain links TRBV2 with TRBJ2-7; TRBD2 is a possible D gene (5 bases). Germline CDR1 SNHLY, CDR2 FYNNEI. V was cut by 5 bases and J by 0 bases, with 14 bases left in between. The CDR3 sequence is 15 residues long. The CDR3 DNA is TGTGCCAGCAGTCACCGGGATCCGAGCTCCTACGAGCAGTACTTC. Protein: CASSHRDPSSYEQYF.

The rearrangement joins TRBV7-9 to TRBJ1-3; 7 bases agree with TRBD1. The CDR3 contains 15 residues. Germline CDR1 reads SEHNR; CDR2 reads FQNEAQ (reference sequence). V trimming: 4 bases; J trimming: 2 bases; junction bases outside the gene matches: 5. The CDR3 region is CASSSDRAAGNTIYF. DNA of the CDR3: TGTGCCAGCAGCTCTGACAGGGCCGCTGGAAACACCATATATTTT.

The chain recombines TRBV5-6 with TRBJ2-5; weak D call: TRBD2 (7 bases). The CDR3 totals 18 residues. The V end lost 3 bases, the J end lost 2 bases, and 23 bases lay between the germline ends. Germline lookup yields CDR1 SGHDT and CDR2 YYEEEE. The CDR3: CASSSGWGAGQRQETQYF. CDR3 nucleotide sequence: TGTGCCAGCAGCTCAGGGTGGGGAGCGGGACAACGACAAGAGACCCAGTACTTC. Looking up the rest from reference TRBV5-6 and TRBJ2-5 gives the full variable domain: DAGVTQSPTHLIKTRGQQVTLRCSPKSGHDTVSWYQQALGQGPQFIFQYYEEEERQRGNFPDRFSGHQFPNYSSELNVNALLLGDSALYLCASSSGWGAGQRQETQYFGPGTRLLVL.

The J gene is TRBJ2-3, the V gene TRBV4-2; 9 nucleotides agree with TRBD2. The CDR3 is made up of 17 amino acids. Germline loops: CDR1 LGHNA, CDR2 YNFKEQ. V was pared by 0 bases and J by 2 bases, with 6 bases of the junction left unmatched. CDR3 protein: CASSQDPSGGNTDTQYF. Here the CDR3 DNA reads TGTGCCAGCAGCCAAGATCCCAGCGGGGGGAACACAGATACGCAGTATTTT.

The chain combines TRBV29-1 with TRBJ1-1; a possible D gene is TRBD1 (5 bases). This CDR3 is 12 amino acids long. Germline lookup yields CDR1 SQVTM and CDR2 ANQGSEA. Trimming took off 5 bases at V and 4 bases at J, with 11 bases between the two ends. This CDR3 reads CSVSRVGTEAFF. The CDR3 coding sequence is TGCAGCGTTTCCAGGGTCGGCACTGAAGCTTTCTTT.

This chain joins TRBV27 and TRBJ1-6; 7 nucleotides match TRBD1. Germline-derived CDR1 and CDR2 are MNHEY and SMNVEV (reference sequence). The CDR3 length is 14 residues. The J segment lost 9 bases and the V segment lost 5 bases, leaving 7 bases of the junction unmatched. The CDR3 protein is CASSQTGLASPLHF. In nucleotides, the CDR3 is TGTGCCAGCAGTCAGACAGGGTTAGCTTCACCCCTCCACTTT.

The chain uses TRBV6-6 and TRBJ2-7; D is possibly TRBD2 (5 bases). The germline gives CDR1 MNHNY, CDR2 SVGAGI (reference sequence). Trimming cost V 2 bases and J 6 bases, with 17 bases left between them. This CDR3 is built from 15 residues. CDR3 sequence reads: CASSYTPRDIREQYF. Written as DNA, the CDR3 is TGTGCCAGCAGTTACACCCCACGGGATATTCGCGAGCAGTACTTC.

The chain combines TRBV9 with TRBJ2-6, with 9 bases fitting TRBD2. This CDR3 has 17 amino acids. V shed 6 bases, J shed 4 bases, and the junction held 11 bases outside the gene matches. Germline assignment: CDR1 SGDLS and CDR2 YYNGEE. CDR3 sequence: CASMRGGRASGANVLTF. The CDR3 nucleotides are TGTGCCAGCATGCGAGGCGGGAGGGCATCGGGGGCCAACGTCCTGACTTTC.

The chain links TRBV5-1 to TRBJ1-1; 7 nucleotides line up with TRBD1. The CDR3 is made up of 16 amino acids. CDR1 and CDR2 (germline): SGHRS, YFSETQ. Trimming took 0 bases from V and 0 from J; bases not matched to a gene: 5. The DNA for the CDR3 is TGCGCCAGCAGCTTGGTTTACGGGACAGTGAACACTGAAGCTTTCTTT. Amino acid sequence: CASSLVYGTVNTEAFF.